These 24 T cell receptor beta chains were sequenced from one sample in a study of CXCR3-negative and CXCR3-positive naive CD8 T cells (dated by TCRdb to the late 2010s). The sequencer listed for this sample is NextSeq 550. The Human TCR Profiling Kit (MiLaboratory) was used to prepare UMI-labeled 5' RACE TRB cDNA libraries. Following reprocessing of the reads by TCRdb, the data hold one row per CDR3 protein sequence and no DNA is available. This sample's clone table shows about 56,000 distinct CDR3 sequences. The leading ten clones occupy 20% to 25% of the sample. The sample was memory CD8+ T cells from blood. The cell subset or site label, read with the paper, signifies: conventional CD8+ memory T cells (TMEM), sorted as controls. Receptors were obtained from a human donor in good health. Some clones in this sample may be carry-over from other donors' samples.

This clonotype is labeled medium-sized based on frequency. The chain employs TRBV7-6 and TRBJ2-7; TCRdb lists TRBD1, though no DNA is available to test this call. Germline V gene sequence: CDR1 SGHVS, CDR2 FNYEAQ. The CDR3 is 14 residues long. The CDR3 loop is CASSPGQGGYEQYF.

The V call is TRBV6-5, the J call TRBJ1-1. Germline V gene data show CDR1 as MNHEY and CDR2 as SVGAGI. The CDR3 consists of 13 residues. Here the CDR3 reads CASSLQMNTEAFF.

V gene TRBV4-2 combines with J gene TRBJ1-1; lacking DNA, the TRBD1 call made by TCRdb goes unchecked. The CDR3 loop spans 14 amino acids. Germline V gene lookup returns CDR1 LGHNA and CDR2 YNFKEQ. CDR3 in amino acids: CASSQGAGNTEAFF.

The chain combines TRBV29-1 with TRBJ1-2; there is no DNA to check the TCRdb D call of TRBD1. Germline V gene sequence: CDR1 SQVTM, CDR2 ANQGSEA. The CDR3 loop spans 15 amino acids. This chain's CDR3 is CSVVPRSGGRYGYTF.

By frequency, this clonotype is medium-sized (0.01 to 0.1%). J is TRBJ2-5 and V is TRBV7-3; TCRdb's D call, TRBD1, is unchecked because there is no DNA. The CDR3 runs to 14 residues. CDR1 and CDR2 (germline): SGHTA, FQGTGA. Here the CDR3 reads CASSPTGGGETQYF.

The rearrangement uses TRBV28 and TRBJ2-1; TCRdb's D call of TRBD1 is untestable without DNA. There are 14 residues in the CDR3. Germline CDR1 reads MDHEN; CDR2 reads SYDVKM. CDR3 protein: CASSLRGELDEQFF.

The chain joins TRBV7-8 to TRBJ2-2; as DNA is missing, the TRBD1 call by TCRdb cannot be tested. The CDR3 length is 18 residues. Germline-derived CDR1 and CDR2 are SGHVS and FQNEAQ. CDR3 sequence reads: CASGPGRGRAANTGELFF.

The chain combines TRBV29-1 with TRBJ1-5; the TRBD1 assignment by TCRdb is unverifiable without DNA. The CDR3 has 13 residues. In germline, CDR1 is SQVTM, CDR2 ANQGSEA. CDR3 region: CSDKTGFKQPQHF. The full variable domain, in which reference TRBV29-1 and TRBJ1-5 provide the parts outside the CDR3, is SAVISQKPSRDICQRGTSLTIQCQVDSQVTMMFWYRQQPGQSLTLIATANQGSEATYESGFVIDKFPISRPNLTFSTLTVSNMSPEDSSIYLCSDKTGFKQPQHFGDGTRLSIL.

Its frequency marks this clonotype as medium-sized. V usage is TRBV4-3 and J usage is TRBJ2-3; checking the TCRdb D call of TRBD1 is not possible without DNA. Germline CDR1 is LGHNA and CDR2 is YSLEER. The CDR3 sequence is 13 residues long. The CDR3 here is CASSQVRGYTQYF.

V usage is TRBV5-1 and J usage is TRBJ2-7; TCRdb selects TRBD1, and the lack of DNA leaves this call unchecked. In germline, CDR1 is SGHRS, CDR2 YFSETQ. The CDR3 has 14 residues. CDR3 region: CASSTGTGPDEQYF.

This sequence joins TRBV5-1 and TRBJ2-7; lacking DNA, the TRBD1 call made by TCRdb goes unchecked. There are 15 residues in the CDR3. Per the germline V gene, CDR1 is SGHRS and CDR2 is YFSETQ. The CDR3 is CASSWTGTTPYEQYF.

V usage is TRBV15 and J usage is TRBJ2-7; the TCRdb D gene call, TRBD1, has no DNA to confirm it. Germline-derived CDR1 and CDR2 are LNHNV and YYDKDF (reference sequence). The CDR3 is made up of 15 amino acids. The CDR3 loop reads CATSDGPPSSYEQYF.

CDR3 in amino acids: CASTRPLGLNTGELFF. V is TRBV7-2 and J is TRBJ2-2; TCRdb's D call of TRBD1 is untestable without DNA. The CDR3 sequence is 16 residues long. Germline CDR1 reads SGHTA; CDR2 reads FQGNSA.

The chain carries TRBV30 and TRBJ2-1; the D call from TCRdb, TRBD1, cannot be confirmed without DNA. CDR3 size: 12 residues. Germline V gene lookup returns CDR1 GTSNPN and CDR2 SVGIG (reference sequence). This chain's CDR3 is CAWSVSSGRQFF.

The chain joins TRBV14 to TRBJ1-1. Germline loops: CDR1 SGHDN, CDR2 FVKESK. The CDR3 has 13 amino acids. CDR3 amino acids: CASSSGWGTEAFF.

V and J are TRBV7-6 and TRBJ2-5; lacking DNA, the TRBD1 call made by TCRdb goes unchecked. Germline assignment: CDR1 SGHVS and CDR2 FNYEAQ. This CDR3 has 15 residues. The CDR3 is CASSLGDRMGETQYF.

The chain recombines TRBV10-3 with TRBJ2-1. Germline V lookup: CDR1 ENHRY, CDR2 SYGVKD. The CDR3 has 15 amino acids. CDR3 sequence: CAISVERRPYNEQFF.

The gene calls are TRBV6-2 or TRBV6-3 and TRBJ1-1; the TCRdb call, TRBD1, lacks DNA for checking. The germline V gene has CDR1 MNHEY and CDR2 SVGEGT. The CDR3 is 13 amino acids. This CDR3 is CASSIRENTEAFF.

V usage is TRBV2 and J usage is TRBJ2-2; TCRdb picks TRBD2, but there is no DNA to check that call. The germline V gene has CDR1 SNHLY and CDR2 FYNNEI. This CDR3 has 15 amino acids. CDR3 sequence: CASRSSGGNTGELFF.

J is TRBJ2-7 and V is TRBV28; TCRdb gives TRBD1 as the D gene, but with no DNA this cannot be confirmed. CDR3 length: 15 amino acids. Germline V lookup: CDR1 MDHEN, CDR2 SYDVKM. This chain's CDR3 is CASSLPGQGSYEQYF. Full variable domain (outside the CDR3, taken from reference TRBV28 and TRBJ2-7): DVKVTQSSRYLVKRTGEKVFLECVQDMDHENMFWYRQDPGLGLRLIYFSYDVKMKEKGDIPEGYSVSREKKERFSLILESASTNQTSMYLCASSLPGQGSYEQYFGPGTRLTVT.

The chain combines TRBV28 with TRBJ2-1; with no DNA, the TCRdb D assignment of TRBD1 cannot be verified. The CDR3 has 15 amino acids. Germline V CDR1 and CDR2: MDHEN, SYDVKM. This CDR3 is CASSLRDSSYNEQFF.

V and J are TRBV7-9 and TRBJ2-7; TCRdb's D call of TRBD2 is untestable without DNA. Per the germline V gene, CDR1 is SEHNR and CDR2 is FQNEAQ (reference sequence). CDR3 size: 13 residues. CDR3 in amino acids: CASSAGLTSEQYF.

Considering frequency, this clonotype is large (0.1 to 1%). The chain joins TRBV29-1 to TRBJ2-2; the D gene TCRdb calls, TRBD1, cannot be checked with no DNA. This CDR3 has 18 amino acids. CDR1 and CDR2 from the germline V gene are SQVTM and ANQGSEA. This CDR3 is CSVEERRGTGTNTGELFF.

V usage is TRBV3-1 and J usage is TRBJ2-5. Looked up from germline, CDR1 is LGHDT and CDR2 is YNNKEL (reference sequence). The CDR3 sequence is 15 residues long. The CDR3 sequence is CASSNQWSEPETQYF.